These 18 T cell receptor beta chains share one sample of origin, sequenced in a study of CD8 T cells in ankylosing spondylitis. TCRdb re-called the 5' RACE reads with MiXCR, one entry per CDR3 protein. The profile covers around 150,000 distinct CDR3 sequences, with about 7.3% appearing a single time and around 11% taken by the ten largest. Sequencing was carried out using blood, either unsorted or a sorted T cell fraction (not recorded which). The receptors derive from a female donor with ankylosing spondylitis or in good health (not recorded which).

The chain joins TRBV19 to TRBJ2-7, with 7 bases aligning to TRBD1. The V gene's germline CDR1 is LNHDA and CDR2 SQIVND (reference sequence). This CDR3 is built from 16 residues. V lost 5 bases, J lost 0 bases, and 10 bases stayed unmatched. The CDR3 DNA follows: TGTGCCAGTAGTTCAGTCGGACAGGCCAGCTCCTACGAGCAGTACTTC. This translates into CASSSVGQASSYEQYF.

This clonotype was detected ten times or more. The V gene is TRBV7-2, the J gene TRBJ1-2; D is unresolved. The CDR3 spans 15 residues. Germline V gives CDR1 SGHTA, CDR2 FQGNSA. V lost 5 bases to trimming and J lost 4 bases, with 17 bases between them. CDR3 loop: CASSPGPVRGYGYTF. In DNA, the CDR3 is TGTGCCAGCAGCCCCGGCCCGGTTCGGGGCTATGGCTACACCTTC.

This clonotype was recorded many times. V gene TRBV28 combines with J gene TRBJ2-1; D is perhaps TRBD1 (6 bases). V was pared by 4 bases and J by 6 bases, with 13 bases between. The CDR3 has 14 residues. Germline CDR1 MDHEN, CDR2 SYDVKM. CDR3 coding DNA: TGTGCCAGCAGTTGGGCCCAAGGGGGCAATGAGCAGTTCTTC. It codes for CASSWAQGGNEQFF.

This clonotype was counted many times. The chain carries TRBV5-1 and TRBJ1-2, with no clear D. Germline values: CDR1 SGHRS, CDR2 YFSETQ. The CDR3 extends over 14 amino acids. Between the trimmed V and J ends, which lost 0 bases and 1 base, there was a span of 7 bases. CDR3 region: CASSLENNNYGYTF. CDR3 DNA: TGCGCCAGCAGCTTGGAGAACAATAACTATGGCTACACCTTC. The whole variable domain, filled in from reference TRBV5-1 and TRBJ1-2, reads KAGVTQTPRYLIKTRGQQVTLSCSPISGHRSVSWYQQTPGQGLQFLFEYFSETQRNKGNFPGRFSGRQFSNSRSEMNVSTLELGDSALYLCASSLENNNYGYTFGSGTRLTVV.

This clonotype has ten or more counts. The genes are TRBV6-2 or TRBV6-3 and TRBJ2-5, with D possibly TRBD2 on 7 matching bases. Germline loops: CDR1 MNHEY, CDR2 SVGEGT. V was clipped by 3 bases and J by 4 bases, with 12 bases between them. The CDR3 contains 14 residues. This CDR3 is CASSYAGAVETQYF. The DNA of the CDR3 is TGTGCCAGCAGTTATGCGGGGGCAGTAGAGACCCAGTACTTC.

This clonotype was recorded many times. The chain combines TRBV7-9 with TRBJ2-7, with TRBD1 identical over 9 bases. The CDR3 covers 16 residues. V shed 4 bases, J shed 2 bases, and the junction held 9 bases outside the gene matches. CDR1 and CDR2 (germline): SEHNR, FQNEAQ (reference sequence). The CDR3: CASSSTDRGSTYEQYF. The CDR3 DNA reads as TGTGCCAGCAGCTCCACGGACAGGGGTTCAACCTACGAGCAGTACTTC.

This clonotype was recorded many times. The V gene is TRBV15, the J gene TRBJ1-4; 8 nucleotides match TRBD1. The CDR3 runs to 14 residues. In germline, CDR1 is LNHNV, CDR2 YYDKDF (reference sequence). V shed 1 base, J shed 5 bases, and the junction held 0 bases outside the gene matches. The CDR3 coding sequence is TGTGCCACCAGCAGAGGGACAGGGAATGAAAAACTGTTTTTT. Residues: CATSRGTGNEKLFF.

This clonotype showed up many times. The gene calls are TRBV12-3 or TRBV12-4 and TRBJ2-3; D is perhaps TRBD2 (5 bases). Between the trimmed V and J ends, which lost 0 bases and 7 bases, there was a span of 8 bases. The length of the CDR3 is 13 residues. The CDR3, as DNA: TGTGCCAGCAGTTTAGCGCTAGCCTATACGCAGTATTTT. This codes for CASSLALAYTQYF.

Ten or more counts support this clonotype. The rearrangement joins TRBV7-9 to TRBJ2-5, with D hard to call. Germline assignment: CDR1 SEHNR and CDR2 FQNEAQ (reference sequence). Between the trimmed V and J ends, which lost 5 bases and 1 base, there was a span of 2 bases. This CDR3 is 11 amino acids long. The CDR3 protein is CASSAQETQYF. The CDR3 DNA is TGTGCCAGCAGCGCCCAAGAGACCCAGTACTTC.

This chain uses TRBV3-1 with TRBJ2-4; TRBD2 might be the D (6 bases). Looked up from germline, CDR1 is LGHDT and CDR2 is YNNKEL (reference sequence). V lost 1 base and J 9 bases, leaving 10 bases between the germline ends. This CDR3 comprises 13 residues. CDR3 amino acids: CASSQGGESIQYF. The CDR3, as DNA: TGTGCCAGCAGCCAAGGCGGGGAGAGCATTCAGTACTTC.

This clonotype was seen a handful of times. The V gene is TRBV12-3 or TRBV12-4, the J gene TRBJ2-1; 10 bases are shared with TRBD2. The CDR3 runs 18 residues. After removal of 2 bases from V and 3 bases from J, the junction contained 10 bases not matched to a gene. CDR3 amino acids: CASSLRPSGGLIYNEQFF. DNA of the CDR3: TGTGCCAGCAGTTTAAGGCCTAGCGGGGGCCTAATCTACAATGAGCAGTTCTTC.

This clonotype was observed at least ten times. The rearrangement joins TRBV4-1 to TRBJ2-2, with D perhaps matching TRBD1 or TRBD2 (5 bases each). CDR3 length: 14 residues. Germline V gene data show CDR1 as MGHRA and CDR2 as YSYEKL. Trimming left V 4 bases short and J 4 bases short, with 10 bases between. The CDR3 is CASSREGTTGELFF. The CDR3 region has the DNA TGCGCCAGCAGCCGTGAAGGGACCACCGGGGAGCTGTTTTTT.

This clonotype was detected many times. V and J are TRBV7-9 and TRBJ2-3, with 12 bases that match TRBD2. V trimming: 1 base; J trimming: 10 bases; junction bases outside the gene matches: 3. The length of the CDR3 is 14 residues. Per the germline V gene, CDR1 is SEHNR and CDR2 is FQNEAQ (reference sequence). This CDR3 reads CASSLVTSGGSQYF. In nucleotides, the CDR3 is TGTGCCAGCAGCTTAGTCACTAGCGGGGGGTCGCAGTATTTT.

The chain uses TRBV12-3 or TRBV12-4 and TRBJ2-2, with 9 bases identical to TRBD1. CDR3 size: 16 residues. J was trimmed by 4 bases and V by 5 bases; bases with no gene match: 8. CDR3 nucleotides: TGTGCCAGCAGTCCTTACGGGACAGGGACCACCGGGGAGCTGTTTTTT. This gives the protein CASSPYGTGTTGELFF.

In this sample, this clonotype turned up many times. The chain combines TRBV4-3 with TRBJ1-2; D is uncertain. V was clipped by 1 base and J by 11 bases, with 11 bases between them. This CDR3 region has 12 residues. The germline CDR1 and CDR2 sequences are LGHNA and YSLEER. The CDR3 DNA sequence: TGCGCCAGCAGCCAAGGGCAGCCAGAATACACCTTC. It encodes CASSQGQPEYTF.

This clonotype was found many times. V and J are TRBV7-8 and TRBJ1-1; 7 bases agree with TRBD1. V shed 5 bases and J 1 base; nucleotides not matched to a gene: 7. CDR3 length: 15 amino acids. CDR1 and CDR2 (germline): SGHVS, FQNEAQ. The CDR3 nucleotides are TGTGCCAGCAGCCCCACGACAGGGAGGAACACTGAAGCTTTCTTT. Its protein is CASSPTTGRNTEAFF.

V and J are TRBV29-1 and TRBJ2-7; D call uncertain. V was shortened by 3 bases and J by 8 bases, with 11 bases between the two germline ends. CDR1 is SQVTM, CDR2 ANQGSEA, per germline. The length of the CDR3 is 11 residues. The CDR3, as DNA: TGCAGCGTTGAGGAATCTTTACAGCAGTACTTC. Translating it yields CSVEESLQQYF.

This clonotype has at least ten counts. The V gene is TRBV30, the J gene TRBJ1-6; D remains ambiguous. The CDR3 contains 15 residues. Trimming left V 4 bases short and J 2 bases short, with 12 bases between. Germline V CDR1 and CDR2: GTSNPN, SVGIG (reference sequence). The CDR3, as DNA: TGTGCCTGGACCCGCACCTTTACCTATAATTCACCCCTCCACTTT. It yields the protein CAWTRTFTYNSPLHF.